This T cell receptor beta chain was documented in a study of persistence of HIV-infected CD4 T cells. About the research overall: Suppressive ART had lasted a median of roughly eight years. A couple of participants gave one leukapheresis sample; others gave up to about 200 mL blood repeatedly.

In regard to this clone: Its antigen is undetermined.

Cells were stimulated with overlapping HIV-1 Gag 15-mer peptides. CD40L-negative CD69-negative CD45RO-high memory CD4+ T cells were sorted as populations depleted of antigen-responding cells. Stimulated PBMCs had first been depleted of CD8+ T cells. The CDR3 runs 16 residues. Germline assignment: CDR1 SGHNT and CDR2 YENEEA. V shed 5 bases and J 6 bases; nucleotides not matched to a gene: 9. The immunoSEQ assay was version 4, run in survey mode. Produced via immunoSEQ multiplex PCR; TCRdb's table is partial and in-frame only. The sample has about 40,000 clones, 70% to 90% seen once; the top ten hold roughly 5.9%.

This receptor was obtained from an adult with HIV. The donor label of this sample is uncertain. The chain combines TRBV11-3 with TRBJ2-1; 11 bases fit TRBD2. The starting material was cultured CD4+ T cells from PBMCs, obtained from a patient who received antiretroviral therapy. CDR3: CASSLGVAGGFNEQFF. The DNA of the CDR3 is TGTGCCAGCAGCCTCGGAGTAGCGGGGGGGTTCAATGAGCAGTTCTTC.